This T cell receptor beta chain comes out of a study of T cell changes during pregnancy in multiple sclerosis. This clone was found once. CDR1 MNHEY and CDR2 SMNVEV come from the germline V gene (reference sequence). This CDR3 is built from 14 residues. Germline trimming cut 8 bases from V and 8 bases from J; bases unmatched to any gene: 10. This table comes from immunoSEQ multiplex PCR, and its TCRdb copy is limited to in-frame clones, with some not included. The sample lists tens of thousands of clones; roughly nine tenths were seen once. The clonotype was recovered from a female donor with multiple sclerosis, enrolled in a pregnancy study. The rearrangement joins TRBV27 to TRBJ2-2; 8 bases are a match to TRBD2. The starting material was CD8+ T cells from peripheral blood mononuclear cells, obtained before pregnancy. CDR3 sequence (DNA): TGTGCCAGCTCGACTCGGGGGGGGTTGGGGGAGCTGTTTTTT. It translates to CASSTRGGLGELFF.